This T cell receptor beta chain is from a study of T cells in Graves' hyperthyroidism and ophthalmopathy. The CDR3 covers 14 residues. Trimming stripped 4 bases from V and 0 bases from J, with 5 bases between. Germline CDR1 is SGDLS and CDR2 is YYNGEE. Authors of the study amplified TCR beta CDR3 regions from RNA transcripts. The HTBI primer set drove a first-round RT-PCR of the TCR CDR3. TCRdb used MiXCR to reprocess the multiplex PCR reads, holding one entry per CDR3 protein. The table has under 400,000 distinct CDR3 sequences, about 13% seen once. PBMCs were collected from an approximately 10 ml volume of fresh peripheral blood.

The sample was blood. This receptor was taken from a woman between 18 and 29 years old with Graves' hyperthyroidism. This chain uses TRBV9 with TRBJ1-6; D ambiguous. CDR3 coding DNA: TGTGCCAGCAGCCAGAGCTCCTATAATTCACCCCTCCACTTT. This gives the protein CASSQSSYNSPLHF.